This T cell receptor (beta chain) appears in the sequencing data of a study of T cells expressing NK-cell markers. Comment on this clonotype: Its specificity is unknown.

In generating TCR beta cDNA, 5'RACE template switching with UMIs was used. TCRdb reprocessed the 5' RACE reads, with one entry per CDR3 protein and no DNA. Its table records a few hundred thousand distinct CDR3 sequences. The germline gives CDR1 SGHAT, CDR2 FQNNGV. The CDR3 contains 18 residues. Study-wide points: Dominant NKG2C+ clonotypes made up roughly 1.0-7.0% of CD8+ T cells in six donors.

Sequencing input: blood T cells: a sorted CD56 or NKG2C T cell subset, CD4+ or CD8+ T cells, or bulk PBMC T cells (not recorded which). The TCR comes from a man aged 18 to 30 in good health. The chain employs TRBV11-2 and TRBJ2-1; TCRdb proposes TRBD2, but this gene call is untestable without DNA. CDR3 sequence reads: CASSLDPIVLAGVNEQFF.